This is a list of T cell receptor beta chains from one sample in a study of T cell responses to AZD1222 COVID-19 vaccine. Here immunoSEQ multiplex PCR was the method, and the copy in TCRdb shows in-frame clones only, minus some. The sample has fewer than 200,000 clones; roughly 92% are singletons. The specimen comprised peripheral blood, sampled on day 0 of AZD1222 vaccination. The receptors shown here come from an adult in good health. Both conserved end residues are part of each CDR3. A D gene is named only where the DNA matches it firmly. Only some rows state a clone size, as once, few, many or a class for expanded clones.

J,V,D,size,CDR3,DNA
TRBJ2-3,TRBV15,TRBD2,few,CATSRARGGTDTQYF,TGTGCCACCAGCAGAGCGCGGGGGGGCACAGATACGCAGTATTTT
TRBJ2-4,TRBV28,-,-,CASTFGGPDIQYF,TGTGCCAGCACCTTTGGGGGTCCGGACATTCAGTACTTC
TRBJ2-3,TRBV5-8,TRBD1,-,CASSFRGLTTDTQYF,TGTGCCAGCAGCTTCAGGGGGCTTACCACAGATACGCAGTATTTT
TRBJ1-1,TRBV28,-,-,CASSLGGARNSEAFF,TGTGCCAGCAGTTTAGGGGGGGCCCGCAACTCTGAAGCTTTCTTT
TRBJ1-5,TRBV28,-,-,CASSLGNQPQHF,TGTGCCAGCAGTTTGGGAAATCAGCCCCAGCATTTT
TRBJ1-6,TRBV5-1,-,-,CASSLGDSRSPLHF,TGCGCCAGCAGCTTGGGGGACTCGCGATCACCCCTCCACTTT
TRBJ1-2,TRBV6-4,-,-,CASSESANYGYTF,TGTGCCAGCAGTGAGTCTGCTAACTATGGCTACACCTTC
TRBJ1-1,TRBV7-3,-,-,CASSLWGPNTEAFF,TGTGCCAGCAGCCTATGGGGCCCGAACACTGAAGCTTTCTTT
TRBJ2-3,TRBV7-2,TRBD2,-,CASSFPGTSIRTQYF,TGTGCCAGCAGCTTCCCCGGGACTAGCATCAGAACGCAGTATTTT
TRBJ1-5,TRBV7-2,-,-,CASSLQGSNQPQHF,TGTGCCAGCAGCTTACAAGGATCGAATCAGCCCCAGCATTTT
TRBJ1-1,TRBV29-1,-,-,CSVERSAFPTNTEAFF,TGCAGCGTTGAGCGATCGGCCTTCCCAACGAACACTGAAGCTTTCTTT
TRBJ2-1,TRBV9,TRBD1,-,CASSAQRTGVNEQFF,TGTGCCAGCAGCGCCCAACGGACAGGGGTGAATGAGCAGTTCTTC
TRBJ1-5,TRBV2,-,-,CASSEGGAGVLPQHF,TGTGCCAGCAGTGAAGGCGGGGCCGGGGTTCTGCCCCAGCATTTT
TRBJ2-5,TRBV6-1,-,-,CASRALNEASKTQYF,TGTGCCAGCAGAGCATTAAATGAGGCGTCCAAGACCCAGTACTTC
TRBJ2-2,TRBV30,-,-,CAWSMRSVRTGELFF,TGTGCCTGGAGTATGAGGTCGGTCAGGACCGGGGAGCTGTTTTTT
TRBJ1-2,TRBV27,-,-,CASSLTGHRDGYTF,TGTGCCAGCAGTTTAACCGGCCACAGGGATGGCTACACCTTC
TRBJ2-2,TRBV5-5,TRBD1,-,CASRWDRAGGELFF,TGTGCCAGCAGGTGGGACAGGGCCGGCGGGGAGCTGTTTTTT
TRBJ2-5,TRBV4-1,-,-,CASSQDRDSRYQETQYF,TGCGCCAGCAGCCAAGATCGCGATAGCCGGTACCAAGAGACCCAGTACTTC